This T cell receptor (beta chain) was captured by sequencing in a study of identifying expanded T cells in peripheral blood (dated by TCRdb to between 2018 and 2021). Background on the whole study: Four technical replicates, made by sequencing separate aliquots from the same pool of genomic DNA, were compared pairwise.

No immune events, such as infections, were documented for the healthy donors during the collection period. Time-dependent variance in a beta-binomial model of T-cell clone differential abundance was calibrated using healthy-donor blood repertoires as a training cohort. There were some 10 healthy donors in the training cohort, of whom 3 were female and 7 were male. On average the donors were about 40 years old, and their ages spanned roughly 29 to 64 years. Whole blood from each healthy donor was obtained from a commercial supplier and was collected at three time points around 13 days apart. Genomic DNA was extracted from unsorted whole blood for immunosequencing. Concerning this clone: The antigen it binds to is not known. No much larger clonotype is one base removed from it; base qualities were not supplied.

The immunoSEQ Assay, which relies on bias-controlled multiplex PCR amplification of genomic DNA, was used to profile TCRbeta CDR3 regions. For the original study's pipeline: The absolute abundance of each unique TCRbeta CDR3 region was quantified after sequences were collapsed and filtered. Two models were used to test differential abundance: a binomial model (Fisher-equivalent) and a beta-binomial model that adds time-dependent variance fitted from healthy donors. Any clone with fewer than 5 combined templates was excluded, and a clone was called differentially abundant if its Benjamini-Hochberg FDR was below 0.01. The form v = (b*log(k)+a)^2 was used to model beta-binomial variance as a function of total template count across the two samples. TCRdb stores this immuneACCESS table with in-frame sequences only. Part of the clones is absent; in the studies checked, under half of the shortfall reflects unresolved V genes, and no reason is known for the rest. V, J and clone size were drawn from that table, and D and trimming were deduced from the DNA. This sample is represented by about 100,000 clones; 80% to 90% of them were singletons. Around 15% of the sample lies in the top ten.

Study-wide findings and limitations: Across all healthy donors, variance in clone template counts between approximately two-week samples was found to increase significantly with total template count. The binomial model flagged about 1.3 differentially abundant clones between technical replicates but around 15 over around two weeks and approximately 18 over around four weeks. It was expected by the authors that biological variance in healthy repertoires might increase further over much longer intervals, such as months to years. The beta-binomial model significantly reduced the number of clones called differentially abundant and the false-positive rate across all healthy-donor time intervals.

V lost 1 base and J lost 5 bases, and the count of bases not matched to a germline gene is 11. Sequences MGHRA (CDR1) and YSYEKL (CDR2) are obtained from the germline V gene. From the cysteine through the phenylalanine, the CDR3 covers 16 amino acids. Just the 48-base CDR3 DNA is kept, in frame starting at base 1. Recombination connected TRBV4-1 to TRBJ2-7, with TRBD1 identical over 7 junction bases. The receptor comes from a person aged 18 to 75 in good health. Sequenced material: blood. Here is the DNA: TGCGCCAGCAGCCAAGCCTGGAGAACAGGGGTGGACGAGCAGTACTTC. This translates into CASSQAWRTGVDEQYF.